This T cell receptor (beta chain) was documented in a study of OX40 agonist ivuxolimab in advanced cancers. The method was immunoSEQ multiplex PCR; TCRdb's version includes in-frame clones alone and lacks a portion of them. Of some 60,000 clones listed, approximately 90% are singletons. Germline loops: CDR1 SGHAT, CDR2 FQDESV (reference sequence). V was trimmed by 3 bases and J by 3 bases, leaving 17 bases between them. The length of the CDR3 is 16 residues. This rearrangement joins TRBV11-1 to TRBJ2-5; unclear D gene. Here the sequenced sample was CD4+ or CD8+ T cells sorted from blood, taken in a trial of the OX40 agonist ivuxolimab. The sequence derives from an adult with an advanced solid tumor such as melanoma, head and neck, liver or kidney cancer. CDR3 protein: CASSFSPQTKEETQYF. The CDR3 bases are TGTGCCAGCAGCTTTTCCCCTCAAACGAAAGAAGAGACCCAGTACTTC. The full variable domain, with the rest looked up from reference TRBV11-1 and TRBJ2-5, is EAEVAQSPRYKITEKSQAVAFWCDPISGHATLYWYRQILGQGPELLVQFQDESVVDDSQLPKDRFSAERLKGVDSTLKIQPAELGDSAMYLCASSFSPQTKEETQYFGPGTRLLVL.